The rows below give T cell receptor beta chains drawn from one sample of a study of blood T cell repertoires in COVID-19. Assay used: immunoSEQ multiplex PCR; TCRdb lists only in-frame clones, some missing. The sample records about 240,000 clones, roughly four fifths being singletons. Material for sequencing was peripheral blood. These receptors originate from a woman aged 70 to 79 with acute or convalescent COVID-19. Each CDR3 is given with its conserved first and last residue. The order of the fields is clone size, V gene, D gene, J gene, CDR3 protein, CDR3 DNA. A D gene is named only where the DNA matches it firmly. Only part of the rows carry a size: once, few, many, or a class if the clone is expanded.

NA,TRBV7-9,NA,TRBJ1-5,CASSLAGDSNQPQHF,TGTGCCAGCAGCTTAGCCGGGGATAGCAATCAGCCCCAGCATTTT
NA,TRBV4-3,TRBD1,TRBJ2-3,CASSRGQGASDTQYF,TGCGCCAGCAGCCGGGGACAGGGGGCTTCAGATACGCAGTATTTT
NA,TRBV25-1,TRBD1,TRBJ1-4,CASSDPQGARSVEKLFF,TGTGCCAGCAGTGATCCTCAGGGGGCTAGGTCCGTTGAAAAACTGTTTTTT
NA,TRBV18,NA,TRBJ1-2,CASSPTAYGYTF,TGTGCCAGCTCACCGACAGCTTATGGCTACACCTTC
NA,TRBV13,NA,TRBJ2-7,CASSLAGALSSYEQYF,TGTGCCAGCAGCTTAGCAGGGGCTCTGAGCTCCTACGAGCAGTACTTC
NA,TRBV19,NA,TRBJ2-1,CASSSAGFGGYNEQLF,TGTGCCAGTAGTAGTGCAGGGTTCGGGGGATACAATGAGCAGCTCTTC
NA,TRBV4-3,NA,TRBJ1-5,CASSPARVNQPQHF,TGCGCCAGCAGCCCCGCCAGGGTCAATCAGCCCCAGCATTTT
NA,TRBV3-1/TRBV3-2,NA,TRBJ1-6,CATREGPYNSPLHF,TGTGCCACCCGCGAGGGCCCCTATAATTCACCCCTCCACTTT
NA,TRBV6-2/TRBV6-3,NA,TRBJ1-1,CASSYGGMNTEAFF,TGTGCCAGCAGTTACGGGGGCATGAACACTGAAGCTTTCTTT
NA,TRBV2,TRBD1,TRBJ1-5,CASSWTGGLHGNQPQHF,TGTGCCAGCAGTTGGACAGGGGGCTTACATGGCAATCAGCCCCAGCATTTT
NA,TRBV5-1,TRBD2,TRBJ2-2,CASSLAPGLNTGELFF,TGCGCCAGCAGCTTGGCCCCGGGACTAAACACCGGGGAGCTGTTTTTT
NA,TRBV27,TRBD1,TRBJ1-2,CASAKTGALNGGYTF,TGTGCCAGCGCTAAGACAGGGGCGCTGAATGGTGGCTACACCTTC
NA,TRBV6-5,TRBD1,TRBJ1-1,CASRRTGNTEAFF,TGTGCCAGCAGGAGGACAGGGAACACTGAAGCTTTCTTT
NA,TRBV7-9,NA,TRBJ1-1,CASSFLGSEAFF,TGTGCCAGCAGCTTCCTAGGGAGTGAAGCTTTCTTT
NA,TRBV10-3,NA,TRBJ1-5,CAISGRDQPQHF,TGTGCCATCAGTGGCAGGGATCAGCCCCAGCATTTT
few,TRBV4-1,NA,TRBJ1-6,CASSQDQNNSPLHF,TGCGCCAGCAGCCAAGATCAGAATAATTCACCCCTCCACTTT
NA,TRBV18,NA,TRBJ1-3,CASSPAGRTGNTIYF,TGTGCCAGCTCACCAGCAGGGAGGACTGGAAACACCATATATTTT
NA,TRBV7-9,TRBD1,TRBJ1-2,CASSSSTGREPYGYTF,TGTGCCAGCAGCTCTTCGACAGGGCGGGAACCTTATGGCTACACCTTC
once,TRBV7-2,NA,TRBJ1-1,CASSSQETTEAFF,TGTGCCAGCAGCTCACAGGAGACCACTGAAGCTTTCTTT
few,TRBV19,NA,TRBJ1-3,CASSIVHGTLGNTIYF,TGTGCCAGTAGTATAGTTCACGGGACTCTTGGAAACACCATATATTTT
NA,TRBV6-5,NA,TRBJ1-2,CASNGAGTDYGYTF,TGTGCCAGCAATGGGGCGGGGACGGACTATGGCTACACCTTC
NA,TRBV10-1,NA,TRBJ1-4,CASSESDAGNEKLFF,TGCGCCAGCAGTGAGTCCGACGCGGGGAATGAAAAACTGTTTTTT
NA,TRBV7-9,TRBD1,TRBJ1-2,CASSRLRDRGRSNYGYTF,TGTGCCAGCAGTCGTTTAAGGGACAGGGGGCGAAGTAACTATGGCTACACCTTC
NA,TRBV4-2,NA,TRBJ1-2,CASSQQASNYGYTF,TGTGCCAGCAGCCAACAAGCCTCTAACTATGGCTACACCTTC
NA,TRBV12-3/TRBV12-4,TRBD2,TRBJ2-7,CASSFSGGQYF,TGTGCCAGCAGTTTTTCGGGGGGGCAGTACTTC
NA,TRBV28,TRBD2,TRBJ2-7,CASSTGGAYEQYF,TGTGCCAGCAGCACCGGGGGGGCATACGAGCAGTACTTC
once,TRBV7-8,NA,TRBJ2-7,CASSLEGQIYEQYF,TGTGCCAGCAGCTTAGAAGGACAGATATACGAGCAGTACTTC
few,TRBV4-1,NA,TRBJ1-3,CASSQEPSNSGNTIYF,TGCGCCAGCAGCCAAGAACCCAGTAACTCTGGAAACACCATATATTTT
NA,TRBV29-1,TRBD1,TRBJ1-1,CSAEGRTGSRTAFF,TGCAGCGCCGAGGGTCGGACAGGTAGTCGTACGGCTTTCTTT
NA,TRBV5-1,TRBD1,TRBJ1-2,CASSLAGGDRGGGYTF,TGCGCCAGCAGCTTGGCCGGAGGGGACAGGGGTGGTGGCTACACCTTC
few,TRBV5-1,NA,TRBJ2-7,CASSPDGAYEQYF,TGCGCCAGCAGCCCGGACGGGGCCTACGAGCAGTACTTC
NA,TRBV4-2,TRBD1,TRBJ1-1,CASSITGDTEAFF,TGTGCCAGCAGCATAACAGGGGACACTGAAGCTTTCTTT
NA,TRBV5-1,NA,TRBJ2-2,CASSLWGDANTGELFF,TGCGCCAGCAGCTTGTGGGGGGACGCGAACACCGGGGAGCTGTTTTTT
NA,TRBV7-2,NA,TRBJ2-3,CASIPPTRTDTQYF,TGTGCCAGCATCCCCCCGACTAGGACTGATACGCAGTATTTT
NA,TRBV11-3,NA,TRBJ2-5,CASSLQGEETQYF,TGTGCCAGCAGCCTACAGGGAGAAGAGACCCAGTACTTC
NA,TRBV7-2,TRBD1,TRBJ1-3,CASSYAGGGAGNTIYF,TGTGCCAGCAGCTACGCAGGAGGGGGCGCGGGAAACACCATATATTTT
once,TRBV6-5,NA,TRBJ1-3,CASTRTIGNTIYF,TGTGCCAGCACAAGGACTATCGGAAACACCATATATTTT
few,TRBV3-1/TRBV3-2,NA,TRBJ1-1,CASSPRSRNTEAFF,TGTGCCAGCAGCCCAAGGAGCCGGAACACTGAAGCTTTCTTT
NA,TRBV19,NA,TRBJ1-2,CASSPTGGRRRAYGYTF,TGTGCCAGTAGTCCAACGGGGGGTAGACGGAGGGCCTATGGCTACACCTTC
many,TRBV5-1,TRBD1,TRBJ1-1,CASSLQGAPSTEAFF,TGCGCCAGCAGCTTACAGGGGGCGCCGAGCACTGAAGCTTTCTTT
NA,TRBV6-5,TRBD1,TRBJ2-4,CASNSLGTGRNIQYF,TGTGCCAGCAATTCCTTAGGGACAGGGCGAAACATTCAGTACTTC
NA,TRBV28,TRBD1,TRBJ2-3,CASSPGTGFTDTQYF,TGTGCCAGCAGTCCGGGGACAGGCTTCACAGATACGCAGTATTTT
once,TRBV2,TRBD1,TRBJ1-5,CASSRDRGISNQPQHF,TGTGCCAGCAGTCGGGACAGGGGAATTAGCAATCAGCCCCAGCATTTT
NA,TRBV28,TRBD1,TRBJ1-2,CASSSGQSYGYTF,TGTGCCAGCAGTTCGGGACAGAGCTATGGCTACACCTTC
NA,TRBV7-9,NA,TRBJ1-3,CASSLNPGSGNTIYF,TGTGCCAGCAGCTTAAACCCGGGCTCTGGAAACACCATATATTTT
NA,TRBV24-1,NA,TRBJ2-4,CATSGGLLENIQYF,TGTGCCACCAGCGGGGGTTTACTGGAGAACATTCAGTACTTC
NA,TRBV6-1,NA,TRBJ1-2,CASSETGNYGYTF,TGTGCCAGCAGTGAAACAGGAAACTATGGCTACACCTTC
NA,TRBV6-4,NA,TRBJ1-2,CASSESWGLTNYGYTF,TGTGCCAGCAGTGAATCTTGGGGGCTCACTAACTATGGCTACACCTTC
NA,TRBV6-5,NA,TRBJ2-7,CASSYSAGGGRQYF,TGTGCCAGCAGTTACTCCGCAGGAGGAGGGCGGCAGTACTTC
NA,TRBV3-1/TRBV3-2,NA,TRBJ1-5,CASSQGGTRNNQPQHF,TGTGCCAGCAGCCAAGGGGGGACAAGGAACAATCAGCCCCAGCATTTT
NA,TRBV6-5,NA,TRBJ1-2,CASSYSGGNYGYTF,TGTGCCAGCAGTTACTCGGGGGGGAACTATGGCTACACCTTC
NA,TRBV10-3,NA,TRBJ1-2,CAISVASGGYGYTF,TGTGCCATCAGTGTTGCCTCGGGGGGCTATGGCTACACCTTC